The sequence of this TCR beta chain was determined in a study of blood T cell repertoires in COVID-19 (dated by TCRdb to about 2020). Regarding the complete study: Collaborator samples came from the United States, Italy and Spain and covered acute and convalescent phases of COVID-19. The prospective study material was composed of cDNA or gDNA derived from T cells, B-cell-depleted T cells, or PBMCs. Subjects who had been exposed to COVID-19, were actively infected with it, or had recovered from it provided the deeply sampled blood TCRbeta repertoires that made up the dataset. The repertoires were released in a freely available public database meant as a resource for research on the immune response to SARS-CoV-2. Samples were obtained from the ongoing ImmuneRACE study (first 160 participants) and from 1,200 or so subjects provided by 6 global collaborators. The sample metadata nearly always contained a de-identified subject ID, COVID-19 status, age in years and sex. HLA class I and class II types, where available, came from metadata supplied by the sample provider rather than from assay-based typing. What the authors observed across the whole study: Clinical and demographic metadata were provided uncurated, with the amount varying by source and participant.

Comments on this clone: Which antigen it targets is not known. No much larger clone exists at a distance of one base, and base qualities are not known.

The collaborating institutions used their own protocols to collect whole blood in K2EDTA tubes. For TCRbeta analysis, collaborators shipped samples as frozen whole blood, isolated PBMCs, or DNA extracted from either of those sample types. The immunoSEQ Assay, a bias-controlled multiplex PCR, was used to amplify TCRbeta CDR3 regions from genomic DNA. In the authors' own workflow: The number of nucleated cells in each sample was estimated by amplification of reference gene primers within the assay. To quantify the absolute abundance of each unique TCRbeta CDR3 rearrangement, sequence reads were collapsed and filtered. For each sample, productive Simpson clonality was calculated as the square root of Simpson's diversity index across productive rearrangements. The clones in this table, taken by TCRdb from immuneACCESS, are in-frame only. Not every clone is retained; where verified, under half of the shortfall comes from an unresolved V gene, and the cause of the rest is unknown. D and trimming were read from the DNA, whereas the V and J calls and clone size are those reported in that table. In all, the sample holds about 90,000 clones, and less than 90% of those were seen once. 1.2% of the sample lies in the top ten.

The CDR3 runs 16 amino acids, cysteine and phenylalanine included. Left in the record is the CDR3 DNA by itself, 48 bases read in frame from the first base. The germline ends are 12 bases apart after V is trimmed by 0 bases and J by 1 base. Based on the germline V gene, the CDR1 and CDR2 sequences are SGHDN and FVKESK. The chain joins TRBV14 to TRBJ1-1; TRBD1 is a weak D gene call, 5 bases matching. Sequencing was carried out using peripheral blood. This receptor was identified in a man older than 75 with active or convalescent COVID-19. Read as DNA, the sequence is TGTGCCAGCAGCCAAGAAGGGAGGGGCAGGAACACTGAAGCTTTCTTT. This codes for CASSQEGRGRNTEAFF.